These 22 T cell receptor beta chains share one sample of origin, sequenced in a study of regulatory T cells in long-lasting Graves disease. TCR beta libraries were built with iRepertoire HTBI primers and Arm-PCR of CDR3 regions. TCRdb reprocessed the multiplex PCR reads via MiXCR and lists one record per CDR3 protein. The sample has under 450,000 distinct CDR3 sequences, about 25% seen once. The time point here: persistent/refractory GD, antithyroid drugs over 5 years with positive TRAb. PBMC RNA served as the TCR library source. Material: peripheral blood mononuclear cells (PBMCs), obtained when the disease was refractory, from a patient treated with antithyroid drugs. These receptors originate from a female donor with Graves disease.

V gene TRBV5-5 combines with J gene TRBJ1-4; unclear D gene. Trimming stripped 2 bases from V and 3 bases from J, with 11 bases between. Germline V CDR1 and CDR2: SGHKS, YYEKEE (reference sequence). This CDR3 region has 15 residues. DNA for the CDR3: TGTGCCAGCAGCTTACCGGAGGGTGCTAATGAAAAACTGTTTTTT. Translation: CASSLPEGANEKLFF.

Only a few counts were recorded for this clonotype. The gene calls are TRBV7-9 and TRBJ2-7, with 8 bases that match TRBD1. The CDR3 contains 16 residues. Germline CDR1 and CDR2: SEHNR and FQNEAQ (reference sequence). J gave up 2 bases and V 5 bases, and 11 bases lay outside the gene matches. CDR3 DNA sequence: TGTGCCAGCAGCAAAGGACAGGGTTGGGAAACCTACGAGCAGTACTTC. It specifies CASSKGQGWETYEQYF.

This clonotype appeared a few times. The chain is built from TRBV10-3 and TRBJ2-5; D possibly uses TRBD1 or TRBD2 (6 bases each). CDR1 and CDR2 (germline): ENHRY, SYGVKD. The CDR3 has 15 residues. V was pared by 5 bases and J by 3 bases, with 16 bases between. CDR3 loop: CAISLGGTIEETQYF. CDR3 nucleotide sequence: TGTGCCATCAGTTTAGGCGGGACAATCGAAGAGACCCAGTACTTC.

As to this clonotype: One junction end disagrees with the germline gene, perhaps due to a read error. The V gene is TRBV6-1, the J gene TRBJ1-2; D is unresolved. Looked up from germline, CDR1 is MNHNS and CDR2 is SASEGT. CDR3 size: 12 residues. CDR3 region: CAGSDPNYGYTF. The CDR3 nucleotides read TGTGCCGGCAGTGATCCTAACTATGGCTACACCTTC.

This clonotype was counted a single time. The gene calls are TRBV14 and TRBJ2-7; D is perhaps TRBD2 (7 bases). V was trimmed by 0 bases and J by 4 bases, leaving 13 bases between them. CDR1 SGHDN and CDR2 FVKESK come from the germline V gene. CDR3 length: 15 amino acids. As DNA, the CDR3 is TGTGCCAGCAGCCAAGAGGGAGAGGGGGGGTACGAGCAGTACTTC. Translation: CASSQEGEGGYEQYF.

This clonotype was detected only a few times. The chain links TRBV6-1 to TRBJ2-7; 10 nucleotides line up with TRBD1. V shed 5 bases, J shed 3 bases, and the junction held 4 bases outside the gene matches. Germline V gene sequence: CDR1 MNHNS, CDR2 SASEGT. The CDR3 is 14 amino acids. The CDR3 here is CASSTGDRGYEQYF. Here the CDR3 DNA reads TGTGCCAGCAGTACTGGGGACAGGGGCTACGAGCAGTACTTC.

This clonotype was recorded a few times. The chain uses TRBV28 and TRBJ2-7, with 12 nucleotides matching TRBD1. The CDR3 extends over 15 amino acids. The junction had 6 bases not matched to a gene; V was cut back by 7 bases and J by 2 bases. Germline loops: CDR1 MDHEN, CDR2 SYDVKM. CDR3 residues: CASIRDRGLPYEQYF. Here the CDR3 DNA reads TGTGCCAGCATCCGGGACAGGGGGCTCCCCTACGAGCAGTACTTC.

Only a few counts were recorded for this clonotype. This rearrangement joins TRBV6-1 to TRBJ2-7; D ambiguous. The germline gives CDR1 MNHNS, CDR2 SASEGT. This CDR3 contains 11 residues. The V gene lost 6 bases and the J gene lost 6 bases, with 9 bases spanning the gap. For the CDR3, the DNA is TGTGCCAGCAGGACTGCCGGCGAGCAGTACTTC. Amino acids: CASRTAGEQYF.

The chain joins TRBV5-1 to TRBJ2-3, with D tentatively TRBD1 (6 bases). Germline CDR1 is SGHRS and CDR2 is YFSETQ. Trimming removed 3 bases at V and 2 bases at J, with 13 bases between. The CDR3 is 15 amino acids. The CDR3 here is CASSSGQGLTDTQYF. CDR3 DNA sequence: TGCGCCAGCAGCTCAGGTCAGGGGCTCACAGATACGCAGTATTTT.

This clonotype was found many times. V is TRBV27 and J is TRBJ1-2; D is unclear. The V gene lost 6 bases and the J gene lost 3 bases, with 14 bases spanning the gap. Germline V gene data show CDR1 as MNHEY and CDR2 as SMNVEV (reference sequence). CDR3 size: 14 residues. This CDR3 reads CASRPGLVDYGYTF. The CDR3 DNA sequence: TGTGCCAGCAGACCGGGCCTGGTAGACTATGGCTACACCTTC.

This clonotype was seen only a few times. CDR3 in DNA: TGCAGTGCTCCCGACTATGGCTACACCTTC. This sequence encodes CSAPDYGYTF. The chain employs TRBV20-1 and TRBJ1-2; D unclear. Per germline, CDR1 DFQATT and CDR2 SNEGSKA (reference sequence). CDR3 length: 10 amino acids. Between the trimmed V and J ends, which lost 5 bases and 3 bases, there was a span of 4 bases.

The CDR3 loop is CASSPLERVLAKNIQYF. The CDR3 DNA reads TGTGCCAGCTCACCACTTGAGCGCGTATTAGCCAAAAACATTCAGTACTTC. The chain recombines TRBV18 with TRBJ2-4, with unresolved D. Germline V gives CDR1 KGHSH, CDR2 LQKENI. This CDR3 is 17 amino acids long. Trimming removed 1 base from V and 0 bases from J, with 13 bases in between.

This clonotype was counted between two and nine times. V is TRBV6-2 or TRBV6-3 and J is TRBJ1-1; 9 nucleotides line up with TRBD1. This CDR3 region has 17 residues. Germline V CDR1 and CDR2: MNHEY, SVGEGT. V shed 2 bases, J shed 0 bases, and the junction held 7 bases outside the gene matches. CDR3 in DNA: TGTGCCAGCAGTTACCGGGACAGGGAGCAAGTGAACACTGAAGCTTTCTTT. This encodes CASSYRDREQVNTEAFF.

The chain is built from TRBV6-5 and TRBJ2-1; tentatively, D is TRBD2 (5 bases). Trimming pared 4 bases from V and 7 bases from J, leaving 26 bases between. The CDR3 is 18 residues long. Germline CDR1 reads MNHEY; CDR2 reads SVGAGI. In DNA, the CDR3 is TGTGCCAGCAGTTCGGCTTGGGCTAGGGCGAGGGCGAGGAATGAGCAGTTCTTC. This codes for CASSSAWARARARNEQFF.

The chain employs TRBV5-6 and TRBJ2-3; 10 positions agree with TRBD1. The V gene end was trimmed by 3 bases and the J gene end by 1 base; junction bases not matched to a gene: 2. Germline V gene lookup returns CDR1 SGHDT and CDR2 YYEEEE. The CDR3 totals 15 residues. CDR3 region: CASSSGTGGTDTQYF. The CDR3 nucleotides are TGTGCCAGCAGCTCAGGGACAGGGGGCACAGATACGCAGTATTTT.

Remarks on this clonotype: A much more abundant neighbour one base away suggests this may be a read error. The V and J genes are TRBV29-1 and TRBJ1-2; D unclear. CDR3 length: 10 residues. Trimming shortened V by 5 bases and J by 9 bases, and 10 bases separated the two germline ends. Germline CDR1 is SQVTM and CDR2 is ANQGSEA. The CDR3 bases are TGCAGCGTTAGGCTATCCAGCTACACCTTC. Protein product: CSVRLSSYTF.

The chain recombines TRBV19 with TRBJ1-5, with TRBD1 matching 10 bases. From germline, CDR1 is LNHDA and CDR2 SQIVND (reference sequence). The V gene end was trimmed by 6 bases and the J gene end by 10 bases; junction bases not matched to a gene: 15. CDR3 length: 16 amino acids. In DNA form, the CDR3 reads TGTGCCAGTAGCGGATCCGACAGGGGGCGAGTTGTTCCCCAGCATTTT. Amino acids: CASSGSDRGRVVPQHF.

There are many counts of this clonotype. The chain combines TRBV7-2 with TRBJ1-5; 7 bases are shared with TRBD1. The CDR3 has 15 residues. Losses at the gene ends were 5 bases for V and 3 bases for J; bases not matched to a gene: 7. Germline V gives CDR1 SGHTA, CDR2 FQGNSA. This CDR3 reads CASSVKTGFNQPQHF. In nucleotides, the CDR3 is TGTGCCAGCAGCGTTAAGACAGGGTTCAATCAGCCCCAGCATTTT.

CDR3 coding DNA: TGTGCCAGCAGCTTAGCTGCCGGACCTACAGATACGCAGTATTTT. This sequence encodes CASSLAAGPTDTQYF. The rearrangement links TRBV11-2 to TRBJ2-3; D call uncertain. The germline V gene encodes CDR1 SGHAT and CDR2 FQNNGV. This CDR3 has 15 amino acids. Trimming shortened V by 1 base and J by 3 bases, and 11 bases separated the two germline ends.

This clonotype has at least ten counts. V gene TRBV12-3 or TRBV12-4 combines with J gene TRBJ2-5; D is unclear. The CDR3 loop spans 14 amino acids. Trimming cost V 7 bases and J 5 bases, with 17 bases left between them. The CDR3 DNA reads TGTGCCAGCATTAACGAGGCCCAAGGGGAGACCCAGTACTTC. Its translation: CASINEAQGETQYF.

J is TRBJ1-5 and V is TRBV2, with TRBD1 matching 7 bases. V was clipped by 6 bases and J by 4 bases; unmatched bases: 9. Per germline, CDR1 SNHLY and CDR2 FYNNEI. This CDR3 region has 15 residues. The CDR3 DNA follows: TGTGCCAGCAGAGGGACAGTGGACGTGAATCAGCCCCAGCATTTT. It encodes CASRGTVDVNQPQHF.

This clonotype was seen many times. The chain employs TRBV3-1 and TRBJ2-5, with D unresolved. There are 17 residues in the CDR3. V lost 0 bases, J lost 2 bases, and 16 bases lay in between. Per germline, CDR1 LGHDT and CDR2 YNNKEL (reference sequence). The CDR3 is CASSQDRFRQAQETQYF. DNA for the CDR3: TGTGCCAGCAGCCAAGATCGATTTCGGCAGGCACAAGAGACCCAGTACTTC.